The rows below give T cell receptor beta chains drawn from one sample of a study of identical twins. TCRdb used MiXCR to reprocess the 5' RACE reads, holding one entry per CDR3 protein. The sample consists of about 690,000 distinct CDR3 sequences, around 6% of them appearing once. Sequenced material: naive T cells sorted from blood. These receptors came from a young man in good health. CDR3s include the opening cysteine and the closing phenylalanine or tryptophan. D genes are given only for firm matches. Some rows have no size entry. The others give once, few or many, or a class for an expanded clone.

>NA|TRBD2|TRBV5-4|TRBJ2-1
CASSLEAGVSYNEQFF
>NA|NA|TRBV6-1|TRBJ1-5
CASRKTGSNQPQHF
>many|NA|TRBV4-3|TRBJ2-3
CASSQGLRAGYTDTQYF
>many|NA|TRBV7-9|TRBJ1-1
CASSLKYKNTEAFF
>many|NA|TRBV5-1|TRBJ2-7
CASSLAAGNIYEQYF
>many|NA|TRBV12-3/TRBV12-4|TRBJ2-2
CASSDRQGGDGELFF
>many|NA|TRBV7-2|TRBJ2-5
CASSLEARDGWETQYF
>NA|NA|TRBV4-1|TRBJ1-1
CASSQVIRTAQNTEAFF
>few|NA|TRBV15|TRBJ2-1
CATSLGPIDGEQFF
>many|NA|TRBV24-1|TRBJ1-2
CATRSRRDKGYQGYTF
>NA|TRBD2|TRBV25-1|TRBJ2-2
CASRGTAGGTGELFF
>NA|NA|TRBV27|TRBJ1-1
CASSPWLGGTEAFF
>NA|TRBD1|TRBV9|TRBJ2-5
CASSVTGLQETQYF